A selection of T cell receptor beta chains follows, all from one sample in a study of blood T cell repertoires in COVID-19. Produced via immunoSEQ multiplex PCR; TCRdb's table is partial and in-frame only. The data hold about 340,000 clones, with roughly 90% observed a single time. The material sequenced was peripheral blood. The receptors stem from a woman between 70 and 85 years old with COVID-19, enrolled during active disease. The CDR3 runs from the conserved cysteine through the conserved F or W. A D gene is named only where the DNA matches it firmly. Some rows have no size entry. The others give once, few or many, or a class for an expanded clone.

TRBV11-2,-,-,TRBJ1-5,TGTGCCAGCAGCTTATCCGGTCTAGATCAGCCCCAGCATTTT,CASSLSGLDQPQHF
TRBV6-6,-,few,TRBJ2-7,TGTGCCAGCAGTCTCGGGTCCGGTCTTTTGTACGAGCAGTACTTC,CASSLGSGLLYEQYF
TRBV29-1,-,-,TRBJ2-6,TGCAGCGGGAAAACAGGGACCTCTGGGGCCAACGTCCTGACTTTC,CSGKTGTSGANVLTF
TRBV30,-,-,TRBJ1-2,TGTGCCTGGGGACCAGGGATGGGGGGCTACACCTTC,CAWGPGMGGYTF
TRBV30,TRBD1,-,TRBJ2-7,TGTGCCTGGAGTGTAGGGACAGGGTCGATCGAGCAGTACTTC,CAWSVGTGSIEQYF
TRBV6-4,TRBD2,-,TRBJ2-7,TGTGCCGCGGGAGCCTCAGATGAACGGCTTTTAGAACACGAGCAGTACTTC,CAAGASDERLLEHEQYF
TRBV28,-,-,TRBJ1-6,TGTGCCAGCAACACCCACGTCCCCCGCGGTTCACCCCTCCACTTT,CASNTHVPRGSPLHF
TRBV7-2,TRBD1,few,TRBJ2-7,TGTGCCAGCAGCTCACCGGACAGGGGTCGGTACGAGCAGTACTTC,CASSSPDRGRYEQYF
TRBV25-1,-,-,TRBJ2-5,TGTGCCAGCAGTGCGTCCCTAGGGGAAGAGACCCAGTACTTC,CASSASLGEETQYF
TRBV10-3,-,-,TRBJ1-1,TGTGCCACCCTAGGGGGTATGAACACTGAAGCTTTCTTT,CATLGGMNTEAFF
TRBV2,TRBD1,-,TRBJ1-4,TGTGCCTCCCAGGGGGCGCCTTGGGAAAAACTGTTTTTT,CASQGAPWEKLFF
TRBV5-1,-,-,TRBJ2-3,TGCGCCAGCAGCTTGGGAGGGGGCATGCGGGGCCCTGGAGATACGCAGTATTTT,CASSLGGGMRGPGDTQYF
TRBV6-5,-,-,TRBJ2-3,TGTGCCAGCAGTTACCGGGGCGGGGCAGATACGCAGTATTTT,CASSYRGGADTQYF
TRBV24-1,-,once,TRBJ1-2,TGTGCCACCAGTGAAACAGGTGCTGGCTACACCTTC,CATSETGAGYTF
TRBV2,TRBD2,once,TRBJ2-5,TGTGCCAGCAGTCGGGGCGGGGGGCCGCAAGAGACCCAGTACTTC,CASSRGGGPQETQYF
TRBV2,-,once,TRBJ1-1,TGTGCCAGCAGGGACAGCATGAACACTGAAGCTTTCTTT,CASRDSMNTEAFF